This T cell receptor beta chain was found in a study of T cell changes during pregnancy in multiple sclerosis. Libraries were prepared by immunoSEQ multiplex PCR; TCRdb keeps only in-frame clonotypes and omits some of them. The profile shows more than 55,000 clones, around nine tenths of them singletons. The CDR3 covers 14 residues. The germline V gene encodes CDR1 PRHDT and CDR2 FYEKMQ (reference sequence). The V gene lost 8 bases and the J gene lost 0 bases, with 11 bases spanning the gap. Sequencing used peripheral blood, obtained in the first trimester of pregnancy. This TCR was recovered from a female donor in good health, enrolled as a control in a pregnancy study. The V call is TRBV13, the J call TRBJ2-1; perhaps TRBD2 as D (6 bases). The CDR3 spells CASEEGGSYNEQFF. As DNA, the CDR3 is TGTGCCAGCGAGGAGGGAGGCTCCTACAATGAGCAGTTCTTC.